The source of this T cell receptor beta chain is a study of T cells in Graves' hyperthyroidism and ophthalmopathy. Study outcomes and limitations: A model of 13 V-J features distinguished ophthalmopathy from stable hyperthyroidism.

With respect to this clonotype: The antigen remains unidentified.

Germline loops: CDR1 LNHDA, CDR2 SQIVND (reference sequence). Deletions cut 8 bases from V and 2 bases from J, with 9 bases between. There are 12 residues in the CDR3. Amplified TCR beta CDR3 regions derived from RNA transcripts. The HTBI primer set drove a first-round RT-PCR of the TCR CDR3. TCRdb independently ran MiXCR on the multiplex PCR reads; one entry per CDR3 protein. The repertoire holds over 500,000 distinct CDR3 sequences, with about 15% as singletons. Source material: blood. V gene TRBV19 combines with J gene TRBJ1-1; D gene unclear. The receptor comes from a woman aged 30 to 39 with Graves' ophthalmopathy. DNA of the CDR3: TGTGCCAGTTCCGGGCCTAACACTGAAGCTTTCTTT. Its translation is CASSGPNTEAFF.